This T cell receptor (beta chain) was captured by sequencing in a study of T cells in Graves' hyperthyroidism and ophthalmopathy. Amplification yielded TCR beta CDR3 regions, with RNA transcripts as the source. Researchers ran a first-round RT-PCR on the TCR CDR3 using the HTBI primer set. In TCRdb, the multiplex PCR reads were re-called with MiXCR into one record per CDR3 protein. The sample includes 300,000 to 350,000 distinct CDR3 sequences, around 20% seen only once; the top ten take 50%. The CDR3 covers 13 residues. Germline CDR1 and CDR2: SGHAT and FQNNGV. Trimming removed 1 base from V and 5 bases from J, with 6 bases in between.

This receptor was obtained from a woman between 45 and 60 years old with Graves' hyperthyroidism. Sequencing was carried out using blood. The V call is TRBV11-2, the J call TRBJ2-1; D not resolved. CDR3 sequence: CASSLGRHNEQFF. CDR3 coding DNA: TGTGCCAGCAGCTTAGGGCGTCACAATGAGCAGTTCTTC.